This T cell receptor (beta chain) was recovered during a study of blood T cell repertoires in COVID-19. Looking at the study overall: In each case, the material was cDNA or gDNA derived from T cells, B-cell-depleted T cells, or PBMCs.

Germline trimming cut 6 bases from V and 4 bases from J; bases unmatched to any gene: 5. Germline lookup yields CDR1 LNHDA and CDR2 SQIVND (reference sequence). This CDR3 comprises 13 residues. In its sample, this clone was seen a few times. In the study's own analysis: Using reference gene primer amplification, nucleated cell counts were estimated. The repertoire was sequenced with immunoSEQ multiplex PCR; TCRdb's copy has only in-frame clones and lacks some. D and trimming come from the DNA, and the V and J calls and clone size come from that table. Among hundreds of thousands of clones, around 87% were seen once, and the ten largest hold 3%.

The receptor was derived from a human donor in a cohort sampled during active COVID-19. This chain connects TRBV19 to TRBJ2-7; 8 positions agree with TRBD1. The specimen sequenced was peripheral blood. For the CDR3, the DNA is TGTGCCAGTAGCCCTAGGGACAGGTACGAGCAGTACTTC. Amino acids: CASSPRDRYEQYF. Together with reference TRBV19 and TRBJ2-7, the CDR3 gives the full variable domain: DGGITQSPKYLFRKEGQNVTLSCEQNLNHDAMYWYRQDPGQGLRLIYYSQIVNDFQKGDIAEGYSVSREKKESFPLTVTSAQKNPTAFYLCASSPRDRYEQYFGPGTRLTVT.